This TCR beta chain was identified during a study of blood T cell repertoires in COVID-19. Seattle enrolled patients during active infection and tracked them longitudinally. Method: immunoSEQ multiplex PCR; TCRdb's copy keeps in-frame clones and lacks some. The sample lists around 480,000 clones; roughly 88% were seen once. The sequence was collected from a woman aged 45-59 years with COVID-19, enrolled during active disease. Sequenced: peripheral blood.

The CDR3 DNA reads TGTGCCAGCAGCTTTCGACAGGTCGACTATGGCTACACCTTC. Its translation is CASSFRQVDYGYTF. V gene TRBV5-8 combines with J gene TRBJ1-2; a possible D gene is TRBD1 (6 bases). The CDR3 consists of 14 residues. Trimming cost V 2 bases and J 3 bases, with 11 bases left between them. Per the germline V gene, CDR1 is SGHTS and CDR2 is YDEGEE. Complete variable domain (other parts from reference TRBV5-8 and TRBJ1-2): EAGVTQSPTHLIKTRGQQATLRCSPISGHTSVYWYQQALGLGLQFLLWYDEGEERNRGNFPPRFSGRQFPNYSSELNVNALELEDSALYLCASSFRQVDYGYTFGSGTRLTVV.